This T cell receptor (beta chain) was captured in a study of neurological immune-mediated disorders. The sorted libraries were made from about a million CD4+ or CD8+ T cells. This clonotype was seen at least ten times. Its target is not known. The cDNA came from 5'RACE with 10-nucleotide random UMIs. Every sequencing run drew on 15-18 subjects and yielded over 170 million TCR-beta sequences. TCRdb passed the 5' RACE reads through MiXCR, listing each CDR3 protein once. The profile shows more than 9,000 distinct CDR3 sequences, over 20% of them singletons. Germline trimming cut 0 bases from V and 7 bases from J; bases unmatched to any gene: 6. This CDR3 has 15 residues. Germline CDR1 reads SGHAT; CDR2 reads FQNNGV. Study results and caveats: In HTLV-1-associated myelopathy, TCR clonal expansion was greatest, whereas multiple sclerosis had the least, falling below healthy controls.

The chain employs TRBV11-2 and TRBJ1-5; TRBD1 matches at 7 bases. The sample consisted of CD8+ T cells from blood. This TCR derives from a woman aged 55-75 years with HTLV-1-associated myelopathy (HAM/TSP). For the CDR3, the DNA is TGTGCCAGCAGCTTAGATATAGGGGGCTTACAGCCCCAGCATTTT. Translated, it gives CASSLDIGGLQPQHF.